This entry is about one T cell receptor beta chain. Its antigen is not yet known. No quality values exist for individual bases; no much larger clone is one base distant. Sequencing relied on an Illumina HiSeq 1500. TCRdb cleaned the public reads at Q25 with fastp, built clones with MiXCR and kept in-frame beta chains. Under each unique CDR3 protein, matching rows form one entry showing the most common genes and DNA. This sample lists 200,000 to 300,000 distinct CDR3 sequences; roughly 10% were detected once. Roughly 15% of the sample is held by the ten biggest clonotypes. The trim is 0 bases for V and 10 bases for J, with a gap of 7 bases between the germline ends. Looking up the germline V gene yields CDR1 SGHAT and CDR2 FQNNGV. From cysteine to phenylalanine, the CDR3 is 13 amino acids long. Only CDR3 DNA is held: 39 bases, read in frame from base 1. This record comes from a study of T cell repertoires in cytomegalovirus infection (dated 2019 in TCRdb). About the investigation overall: Because public TCR beta signatures pointed to carriage of CMV infection together with the matching HLA type, the HLA type of each donor mattered for the analysis.

Points the paper makes about the study in general: The ex vivo response was dominated by HLA-C-restricted CMV-specific TCR beta clonotypes, which also provided the single most frequent clonotype in two of eight donors. In both this cohort and an independent roughly 400-donor cohort, the cumulative frequency of public TCR beta family members distinguished carriers of CMV infection plus the relevant HLA type.

Recombination connected TRBV11-2 to TRBJ1-6, with the D gene call left open. The sequence was obtained from a human donor in good health (CMV status not recorded). Some clones in this sample may be carry-over from other donors' samples. The sample comprised PBMCs. The bases are TGTGCCAGCAGCTTAGATCAAAAATCACCCCTCCACTTT. Its amino acids are CASSLDQKSPLHF.